A selection of T cell receptor beta chains follows, all from one sample in a study of OX40 agonist ivuxolimab in advanced cancers. Sequencing was performed with immunoSEQ multiplex PCR; in TCRdb, only in-frame clones are kept and a portion is missing. Found here are around 45,000 clones, about 88% of them singletons; the top ten hold less than 8%. The specimen was CD4+ or CD8+ T cells sorted from blood, collected in a trial of the OX40 agonist ivuxolimab. All receptors derive from an adult with an advanced solid tumor such as melanoma, head and neck, liver or kidney cancer. Each CDR3 is given with its conserved first and last residue. D genes are given only for firm matches. Expanded clones get a size class; other rows say once, few or many, or leave the size out.

cdr3_nt,cdr3_aa,clone_size,d_call,cdr3_length,v_call,j_call
TGTGCCAGCAGTTCTAGCGGGAGGGCCCACAATGAGCAGTTCTTC,CASSSSGRAHNEQFF,-,TRBD2,15,TRBV28,TRBJ2-1
TGTGCCAGCAGCCTACCGGAATCTAATGAAAAACTGTTTTTT,CASSLPESNEKLFF,-,-,14,TRBV7-9,TRBJ1-4
TGTGCCAGCTCACGGGACATGAACACTGAAGCTTTCTTT,CASSRDMNTEAFF,-,-,13,TRBV18,TRBJ1-1
TGTGCCAGCAGATTATCCGGCTATGGCTACACCTTC,CASRLSGYGYTF,once,-,12,TRBV6-1,TRBJ1-2
TGTGCCAGCAGCCCCCTCGGCGGGAGGGGTGGAGATACGCAGTATTTT,CASSPLGGRGGDTQYF,-,TRBD2,16,TRBV14,TRBJ2-3
TGTGCCAGCAGCCCGAACGAGGGGGATCAGCCCCAGCATTTT,CASSPNEGDQPQHF,medium-sized,-,14,TRBV7-2,TRBJ1-5
TGCGCCAGCAGCCCGACGACAGGCCCCTCTGGAAACACCATATATTTT,CASSPTTGPSGNTIYF,-,-,16,TRBV5-1,TRBJ1-3
TGTGCCAGCAGCTTAAATAACTATGGCTACACCTTC,CASSLNNYGYTF,once,-,12,TRBV7-9,TRBJ1-2
TGTGCCAGCAGTTTCCCACCGGGGCAAGGAAACACCATATATTTT,CASSFPPGQGNTIYF,-,-,15,TRBV28,TRBJ1-3
TGTGCCAGCAAGACAGGGACCACCCTCGGCGAGCAGTACTTC,CASKTGTTLGEQYF,once,TRBD1,14,TRBV28,TRBJ2-7
TGTGCCAGCAGTTTCGACCCCCGAGCCTATGGCTACACCTTC,CASSFDPRAYGYTF,-,-,14,TRBV6-5,TRBJ1-2
TGCAGCGTCGACAGGGGGCGCAACGAGCAGTACTTC,CSVDRGRNEQYF,-,TRBD1,12,TRBV29-1,TRBJ2-7
TGCAGCGTTGAGGTTGGGACAGGGGAAAAACTGTTTTTT,CSVEVGTGEKLFF,-,TRBD1,13,TRBV29-1,TRBJ1-4
TGTGCCAGCAGCTTGTTACTGGCCCAGAACATTCAGTACTTC,CASSLLLAQNIQYF,few,-,14,TRBV5-6,TRBJ2-4
TGTGCAAGTCCCGAATCTGTCACCAGCCCGACAGGGGGCGAAAATGAGCAGTTCTTC,CASPESVTSPTGGENEQFF,-,-,19,TRBV12-2,TRBJ2-1
TGTGCCAGCAGTTTTGGTTATAGCACAGATACGCAGTATTTT,CASSFGYSTDTQYF,few,-,14,TRBV27,TRBJ2-3
TGCGCCAGCAGCTTGGGACAGGGGGGCAATCAGCCCCAGCATTTT,CASSLGQGGNQPQHF,-,TRBD1,15,TRBV5-1,TRBJ1-5
TGTGCCAGCAGCTCCCAACCCTACGAGCAGTACTTC,CASSSQPYEQYF,-,-,12,TRBV7-8,TRBJ2-7
TGTGCCAGCAGTTTATCCGTGACGGCCTCCTACGAGCAGTACTTC,CASSLSVTASYEQYF,-,-,15,TRBV28,TRBJ2-7
TGCGCCAGCAGTGAGTCTGGTCCTCCGCCGGAGACCCAGTACTTC,CASSESGPPPETQYF,-,-,15,TRBV10-1,TRBJ2-5
TGCGCCAGCAGCCCCGGCGGGGTGAACACTGAAGCTTTCTTT,CASSPGGVNTEAFF,-,-,14,TRBV5-1,TRBJ1-1
TGTGCCAGCAGCCAAGAATGGGCCAATGAGCAGTTCTTC,CASSQEWANEQFF,-,-,13,TRBV4-2,TRBJ2-1
TGTGCTAGCAGCTTAGGGGGTGGCCCCCCTCTCCGGGAGACCCAGTACTTC,CASSLGGGPPLRETQYF,-,-,17,TRBV7-7,TRBJ2-5
TGTGCCAGCAGCCTTCTACGGGGGGGCAATTCACCCCTCCACTTT,CASSLLRGGNSPLHF,-,-,15,TRBV11-1,TRBJ1-6
TGTGCCTGGGGTAAGGATAGCAATCAGCCCCAGCATTTT,CAWGKDSNQPQHF,once,-,13,TRBV30,TRBJ1-5
TGTGCCAGCAGTTTCGTCACTGAATCCGAGCAGTACTTC,CASSFVTESEQYF,-,-,13,TRBV27,TRBJ2-7
TGCGCCAGCAGCTTGGATGGGGGTAGCAATCAGCCCCAGCATTTT,CASSLDGGSNQPQHF,few,-,15,TRBV5-1,TRBJ1-5
TGCGCCAGCAGCCAGGGGGTGGGGACGGGACAGCAGTTCTTC,CASSQGVGTGQQFF,-,-,14,TRBV4-1,TRBJ2-1
TGTGCCAGCAGTGTTGCGGGGTCGGAGACCCAGTACTTC,CASSVAGSETQYF,-,-,13,TRBV25-1,TRBJ2-5
TGTGCCAGCAGGCCTAGAAGGGGACAGGTGGGCGGCTACACCTTC,CASRPRRGQVGGYTF,-,TRBD1,15,TRBV28,TRBJ1-2
TGTGCCAGCAGTTTACAGGGATACAATGAGCAGTTCTTC,CASSLQGYNEQFF,-,-,13,TRBV28,TRBJ2-1
TGTGCCAGCAGCTTAGTGGGCACACCAGCTTTCTTT,CASSLVGTPAFF,-,-,12,TRBV11-2,TRBJ1-1
TGTGCCAGCAGTTACCCGCTAGGGGCTAACACTGAAGCTTTCTTT,CASSYPLGANTEAFF,-,-,15,TRBV6-6,TRBJ1-1
TGCGCCAGCAGCTTGGGGGCGGGCTCCTACAATGAGCAGTTCTTC,CASSLGAGSYNEQFF,-,-,15,TRBV5-1,TRBJ2-1
TGTGCCAGCAGTGTGGAGAAAGAGACCCAGTACTTC,CASSVEKETQYF,-,-,12,TRBV2,TRBJ2-5
TGCGCCAGCATTACCACGGAAGGGCCCACTGAAGCTTTCTTT,CASITTEGPTEAFF,-,-,14,TRBV10-2,TRBJ1-1
TGCGCCAGCAGCAAAACTAGCGGACGCACAGATACGCAGTATTTT,CASSKTSGRTDTQYF,-,TRBD2,15,TRBV5-1,TRBJ2-3
TGTGCCAGCAGCTCAGCAGGATATTCTAGCACAGATACGCAGTATTTT,CASSSAGYSSTDTQYF,-,-,16,TRBV5-4,TRBJ2-3
TGTGCCAGCAGTTTATACGGACAGGGGGCAAATCAGCCCCAGCATTTT,CASSLYGQGANQPQHF,-,TRBD1,16,TRBV28,TRBJ1-5
TGTGCGAGTACAGTCTCCCGGGAGAACACTGAAGCTTTCTTT,CASTVSRENTEAFF,-,-,14,TRBV19,TRBJ1-1
TGTGCCAGCAGATCCGTCGTGGAGACCCAGTACTTC,CASRSVVETQYF,-,-,12,TRBV7-9,TRBJ2-5
TGTGCCAGCAGCCAAGTGTCGGAGACCCAGTACTTC,CASSQVSETQYF,-,-,12,TRBV14,TRBJ2-5
TGCGCCAGCAGCTTGGGGGGGACGTCTAATGAAAAACTGTTTTTT,CASSLGGTSNEKLFF,-,-,15,TRBV5-1,TRBJ1-4
TGTGCCAGCAGCCCCTCCGGACAGGGCACCACAGATACGCAGTATTTT,CASSPSGQGTTDTQYF,-,TRBD1,16,TRBV28,TRBJ2-3